The clone carrying this T cell receptor (beta chain) was observed at least ten times. The antigen is unknown. The CDR3 is made up of 18 amino acids. Germline V lookup: CDR1 SGHAT, CDR2 FQNNGV. V lost 1 base and J lost 0; bases outside the gene matches: 7. This sample was taken from a study of T-cell reconstitution after alpha-beta-depleted transplantation in children. Overall study results and limits: At around two months after transplant, the alpha-beta T cells were reportedly derived from several hundred expanded clones that came from non-depleted graft cells. Once a year had passed after transplant, T-cell counts and diversity came mostly from newly produced T cells.

Library preparation (for TCRbeta) was performed with unique molecular identifiers. TCRdb recomputed calls from the PCR reads with MiXCR, one row per CDR3 protein. The sample has approximately 190,000 distinct CDR3 sequences; 5.5% to 7% are singletons. The sequence was collected from a girl under three years old with combined immunodeficiency, due to receive a stem cell transplant. This rearrangement joins TRBV11-2 to TRBJ2-5, with 11 nucleotides matching TRBD2. Sequenced here: PBMCs, sampled before TCRalphabeta/CD19-depleted stem cell transplant. In nucleotides, the CDR3 is TGTGCCAGCAGCTTAGGAGCCCTAGCGGGGGGCTACCAAGAGACCCAGTACTTC. Translation: CASSLGALAGGYQETQYF.